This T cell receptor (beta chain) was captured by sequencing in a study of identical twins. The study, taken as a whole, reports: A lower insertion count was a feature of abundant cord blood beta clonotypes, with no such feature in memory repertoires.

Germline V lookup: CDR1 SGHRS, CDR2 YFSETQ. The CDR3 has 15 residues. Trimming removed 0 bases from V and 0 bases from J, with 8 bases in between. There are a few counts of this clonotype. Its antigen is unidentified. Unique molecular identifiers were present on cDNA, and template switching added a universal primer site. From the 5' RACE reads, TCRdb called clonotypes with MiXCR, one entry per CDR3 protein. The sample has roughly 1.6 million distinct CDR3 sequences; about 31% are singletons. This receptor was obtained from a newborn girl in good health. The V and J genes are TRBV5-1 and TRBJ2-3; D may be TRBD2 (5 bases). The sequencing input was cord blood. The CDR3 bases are TGCGCCAGCAGCTTGGCTAGCTTTAGCACAGATACGCAGTATTTT. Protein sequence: CASSLASFSTDTQYF.